This TCR beta chain was captured by sequencing in a study of identical twins. TCRdb re-called the 5' RACE reads through MiXCR, storing one row per CDR3 protein. The sample lists fewer than 350,000 distinct CDR3 sequences, about 8.1% seen once, with roughly 2.1% in the top ten. The germline V and J ends were trimmed by 2 bases and 3 bases, with 4 bases remaining between them. In germline, CDR1 is MRHNA, CDR2 SNTAGT. The CDR3 is 13 residues long. There are many counts of this clonotype. This sequence may be a read error, since a much larger clone differs from it by one base. The donors were all healthy and Caucasian. These records were also assigned to another study, of yellow fever vaccine responses in identical twins.

The specimen sequenced was memory (CD45RO+) T cells sorted from blood. The rearrangement joins TRBV6-4 to TRBJ2-2; no firm D call. The source of this sequence is a woman between 18 and 29 years old in good health. DNA for the CDR3: TGTGCCAGCAGTGACGGGGACACCGGGGAGCTGTTTTTT. Its translation is CASSDGDTGELFF.